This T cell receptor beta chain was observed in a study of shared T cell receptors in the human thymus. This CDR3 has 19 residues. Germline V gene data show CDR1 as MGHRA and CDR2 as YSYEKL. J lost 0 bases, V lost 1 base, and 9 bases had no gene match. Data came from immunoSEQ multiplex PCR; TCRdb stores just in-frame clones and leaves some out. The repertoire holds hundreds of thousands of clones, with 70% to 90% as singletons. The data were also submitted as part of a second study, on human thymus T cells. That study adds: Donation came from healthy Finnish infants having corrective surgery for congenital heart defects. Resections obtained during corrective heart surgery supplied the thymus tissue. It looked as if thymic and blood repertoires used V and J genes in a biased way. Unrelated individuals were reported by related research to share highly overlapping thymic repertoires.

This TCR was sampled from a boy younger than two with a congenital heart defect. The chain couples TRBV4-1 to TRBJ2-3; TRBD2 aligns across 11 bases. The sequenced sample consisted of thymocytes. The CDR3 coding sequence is TGCGCCAGCAGCCAAGTGGGGACTAGCGGATCCTCTAGCACAGATACGCAGTATTTT. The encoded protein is CASSQVGTSGSSSTDTQYF.